This T cell receptor beta chain was sequenced in a study of T cell changes during pregnancy in multiple sclerosis. Method: immunoSEQ multiplex PCR; TCRdb's copy keeps in-frame clones and lacks some. The data show about 34,000 clones, with 70% to 90% seen just once and around 3.3% held by the top ten. The sample in question was CD8+ T cells from peripheral blood mononuclear cells, obtained in the third trimester of pregnancy. The receptor's source is a female donor with multiple sclerosis, enrolled in a pregnancy study.

The CDR3: CASTRGVSYEQYF. The CDR3 bases are TGTGCCAGCACCAGGGGTGTCTCCTACGAGCAGTACTTC. This sequence joins TRBV27 and TRBJ2-7; D perhaps matches TRBD1 (6 bases). CDR3 length equals 13 residues. The V gene lost 7 bases and the J gene lost 0 bases, with 10 bases spanning the gap. From germline, CDR1 is MNHEY and CDR2 SMNVEV (reference sequence).